The 7 T cell receptor beta chains below come from one sample, sequenced in a study of vaccination and CD4 T cells after COVID-19. Using its own MiXCR run on the PCR reads, TCRdb lists one record per CDR3 protein. The sample has roughly 28,000 distinct CDR3 sequences, roughly 50% seen once. The time point is: late sampling 161 to 241 days after vaccination in a few convalescent patients. The sample consisted of CD4+ T cells from blood, taken about 7 months after SARS-CoV-2 vaccination. These receptors were taken from a human donor who had recovered from COVID-19.

The chain couples TRBV5-8 to TRBJ2-5, with D possibly called TRBD1 or TRBD2 (6 bases each). CDR3 length: 13 residues. Deletions cut 7 bases from V and 5 bases from J, with 15 bases between. Germline V gives CDR1 SGHTS, CDR2 YDEGEE. CDR3 sequence reads: CASGYREDETQYF. In DNA, the CDR3 is TGTGCCAGCGGCTACAGGGAGGATGAGACCCAGTACTTC.

This clonotype was seen more than once but under ten times. The V and J genes are TRBV20-1 and TRBJ2-3, with D maybe TRBD2 (5 bases). The germline V gene encodes CDR1 DFQATT and CDR2 SNEGSKA (reference sequence). This CDR3 spans 14 amino acids. The V gene lost 1 base and the J gene lost 2 bases, with 10 bases spanning the gap. Here the CDR3 DNA reads TGCAGTGCTAGAGGGAGCGGAAACACAGATACGCAGTATTTT. This codes for CSARGSGNTDTQYF.

The chain uses TRBV28 and TRBJ1-3, with 8 bases identical to TRBD1. Trimming took 5 bases from V and 4 from J; bases not matched to a gene: 7. The CDR3 runs 15 residues. CDR1 and CDR2 (germline): MDHEN, SYDVKM. The CDR3 reads CASSNRQGFGNTIYF. CDR3 sequence (DNA): TGTGCCAGCAGTAATCGACAGGGGTTCGGAAACACCATATATTTT.

CDR3 DNA: TGTGCCAGCAGCAGCCGTAGAGGAGGCAATTCACCCCTCCACTTT. It encodes CASSSRRGGNSPLHF. V gene TRBV7-2 combines with J gene TRBJ1-6; D is unclear. Germline loops: CDR1 SGHTA, CDR2 FQGNSA. This CDR3 is 15 amino acids long. With 5 bases removed from V and 7 bases from J, the gap between germline ends came to 15 bases. The complete variable domain, with remaining parts taken from reference TRBV7-2 and TRBJ1-6, reads GAGVSQSPSNKVTEKGKDVELRCDPISGHTALYWYRQSLGQGLEFLIYFQGNSAPDKSGLPSDRFSAERTGGSVSTLTIQRTQQEDSAVYLCASSSRRGGNSPLHFGNGTRLTVT.

V and J are TRBV6-1 and TRBJ2-3; 8 bases align to TRBD2. The CDR3 runs to 15 residues. V shed 5 bases and J 2 bases; nucleotides not matched to a gene: 6. In germline, CDR1 is MNHNS, CDR2 SASEGT. In DNA form, the CDR3 reads TGTGCCAGCAGTCTAGACGGGAGGGCCACAGATACGCAGTATTTT. Translation: CASSLDGRATDTQYF.

The chain employs TRBV7-3 and TRBJ2-1; 7 bases agree with TRBD2. This CDR3 region has 15 residues. V dropped 0 bases and J dropped 3; count of bases not matched to a gene: 2. In germline, CDR1 is SGHTA, CDR2 FQGTGA. CDR3 nucleotides: TGTGCCAGCAGCTTAACCACTAGCGACTACAATGAGCAGTTCTTC. It codes for CASSLTTSDYNEQFF.

A few counts support this clonotype. The rearrangement uses TRBV7-2 and TRBJ2-7, with no clear D. V gave up 3 bases and J gave up 4 bases, with 4 bases separating them. Germline V gene sequence: CDR1 SGHTA, CDR2 FQGNSA. The CDR3 consists of 11 residues. The CDR3 loop is CASSFWYEQYF. In DNA, the CDR3 is TGTGCCAGCAGCTTTTGGTACGAGCAGTACTTC.